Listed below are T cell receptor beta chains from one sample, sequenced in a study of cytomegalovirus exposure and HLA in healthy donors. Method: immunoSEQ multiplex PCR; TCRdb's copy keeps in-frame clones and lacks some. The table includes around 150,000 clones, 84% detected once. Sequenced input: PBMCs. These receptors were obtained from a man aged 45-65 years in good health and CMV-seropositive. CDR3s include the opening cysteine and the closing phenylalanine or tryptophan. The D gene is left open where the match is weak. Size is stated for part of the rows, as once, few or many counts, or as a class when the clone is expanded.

CDR3 DNA: TGTGCCAGCTCACCATGGGCCCCCTACGAGCAGTACTTC
CDR3 protein: CASSPWAPYEQYF
J gene: TRBJ2-7
clone size: .
D gene: .
V gene: TRBV18

CDR3 DNA: TGCAGTGCTAGAAGAGTAAACGAGCAGTACTTC
CDR3 protein: CSARRVNEQYF
J gene: TRBJ2-7
clone size: .
D gene: .
V gene: TRBV20-1

CDR3 DNA: TGTGCCAGCAGCTCGCTCCGGGACTCCGGGCCAGAGACCCAGTACTTC
CDR3 protein: CASSSLRDSGPETQYF
J gene: TRBJ2-5
clone size: few
D gene: .
V gene: TRBV7-8

CDR3 DNA: TGTGCCAGTAGTCCGGGTCCCAGCACAGATACGCAGTATTTT
CDR3 protein: CASSPGPSTDTQYF
J gene: TRBJ2-3
clone size: .
D gene: .
V gene: TRBV19

CDR3 DNA: TGTGCCAGCACGATTCTGGGGGGTGGCTACACCTTC
CDR3 protein: CASTILGGGYTF
J gene: TRBJ1-2
clone size: .
D gene: .
V gene: TRBV2

CDR3 DNA: TGTGCCAGCAGCTTAGAGACTACCCCAGGGAACACCGGGGAGCTGTTTTTT
CDR3 protein: CASSLETTPGNTGELFF
J gene: TRBJ2-2
clone size: .
D gene: .
V gene: TRBV13

CDR3 DNA: TGCGCCAGCAGTCGGACTAGCGGGGGGATCAACACCGGGGAGCTGTTTTTT
CDR3 protein: CASSRTSGGINTGELFF
J gene: TRBJ2-2
clone size: .
D gene: TRBD2
V gene: TRBV10-2

CDR3 DNA: TGCAGCGTGGAGACAGGGGTGAACACTGAAGCTTTCTTT
CDR3 protein: CSVETGVNTEAFF
J gene: TRBJ1-1
clone size: .
D gene: TRBD1
V gene: TRBV29-1

CDR3 DNA: TGTGCCAGCAGCGTAGCCACAGGGGGCGCGGATGGCTACACCTTC
CDR3 protein: CASSVATGGADGYTF
J gene: TRBJ1-2
clone size: .
D gene: TRBD1
V gene: TRBV9

CDR3 DNA: TGTGCCAGCAGCACTTCGGGACAGGGTTTTGACTACGAGCAGTACTTC
CDR3 protein: CASSTSGQGFDYEQYF
J gene: TRBJ2-7
clone size: .
D gene: TRBD1
V gene: TRBV7-9

CDR3 DNA: TGTGCCAGCGGAACAGGGTTCTATAGCAATCAGCCCCAGCATTTT
CDR3 protein: CASGTGFYSNQPQHF
J gene: TRBJ1-5
clone size: .
D gene: .
V gene: TRBV19

CDR3 DNA: TGCGCCAGCAGCTTCCCGGGACAGAATGAAAAACTGTTTTTT
CDR3 protein: CASSFPGQNEKLFF
J gene: TRBJ1-4
clone size: .
D gene: TRBD1
V gene: TRBV5-1

CDR3 DNA: TGTGCCAGCAGTTATGGCGCGGGATACGAGCAGTACTTC
CDR3 protein: CASSYGAGYEQYF
J gene: TRBJ2-7
clone size: once
D gene: .
V gene: TRBV27

CDR3 DNA: TGTGCCAGCAGCCGTGGGACAGGGAGAACCGGGGAGCTGTTTTTT
CDR3 protein: CASSRGTGRTGELFF
J gene: TRBJ2-2
clone size: .
D gene: TRBD1
V gene: TRBV7-9

CDR3 DNA: TGCGCCAGCAGCCTTGGACAGACTGAAGCTTTCTTT
CDR3 protein: CASSLGQTEAFF
J gene: TRBJ1-1
clone size: .
D gene: .
V gene: TRBV5-1

CDR3 DNA: TGTGCCTGGAGTTCTAGCGGGAGTATCGCAGATACGCAGTATTTT
CDR3 protein: CAWSSSGSIADTQYF
J gene: TRBJ2-3
clone size: .
D gene: TRBD2
V gene: TRBV30

CDR3 DNA: TGTGCCAGCAGCTCTTCAGGACAGTCCTACGAGCAGTACTTC
CDR3 protein: CASSSSGQSYEQYF
J gene: TRBJ2-7
clone size: .
D gene: .
V gene: TRBV11-2

CDR3 DNA: TGCGCCAGCAGCTCAGACGAACAGGGCCGGTCCTACAATGAGCAGTTCTTC
CDR3 protein: CASSSDEQGRSYNEQFF
J gene: TRBJ2-1
clone size: .
D gene: .
V gene: TRBV5-1